The 3 T cell receptor beta chains listed next were all sequenced from one sample in a study of neurological immune-mediated disorders. Via MiXCR, TCRdb re-called the 5' RACE reads, giving one row per CDR3 protein. The table shows roughly 32,000 distinct CDR3 sequences, with approximately 5.2% occurring only once. The sample consisted of CD4+ T cells from blood. The receptors were gathered from a woman aged 45-65 years in good health.

Many counts were recorded for this clonotype. The chain carries TRBV20-1 and TRBJ2-7, with D perhaps TRBD2 (6 bases). The CDR3 covers 14 residues. Germline values: CDR1 DFQATT, CDR2 SNEGSKA (reference sequence). V was cut by 0 bases and J by 1 base, with 10 bases left in between. The CDR3 loop is CSARDSGLSYEQYF. Here the CDR3 DNA reads TGCAGTGCTAGAGATAGCGGCCTATCCTACGAGCAGTACTTC.

Ten or more counts support this clonotype. V usage is TRBV28 and J usage is TRBJ1-6; D is unclear. In germline, CDR1 is MDHEN, CDR2 SYDVKM. Trimming removed 3 bases from V and 7 bases from J, with 7 bases in between. The length of the CDR3 is 13 residues. The CDR3 sequence is CASSFGANSPLHF. As DNA, the CDR3 is TGTGCCAGCAGTTTTGGAGCGAATTCACCCCTCCACTTT.

This clonotype was recorded at least ten times. The chain recombines TRBV28 with TRBJ1-5; 9 bases agree with TRBD1. The V gene's germline CDR1 is MDHEN and CDR2 SYDVKM. V gave up 8 bases and J gave up 6 bases; unmatched junction bases: 14. The CDR3 extends over 16 amino acids. DNA of the CDR3: TGTGCCAGCGTCCCCGGGACAGGGTTTCTCCCTCAGCCCCAGCATTTT. Translating it yields CASVPGTGFLPQPQHF.